The 22 T cell receptor beta chains below were found in one sample sequenced in a study of shared clonotypes between healthy human individuals (dated by TCRdb to the early 2020s). Library preparation employed the immunoSEQ multiplex PCR assay. Not all clones reach the TCRdb copy of this immuneACCESS table, which keeps in-frame sequences only. Checked studies attribute under half of the gap to unresolved V genes and leave the rest unexplained. The sample table lists about 380,000 clones, 90% to 98% of them with a count of one. Together, the top ten hold around 0.32% of the sample. Sequenced input: memory CD8+ T cells sorted from blood. Interpreted using the paper, the cell subset or site label stands for: CD45RO+ cells pooled with CCR7-negative TemRA cells. Receptors originate from a young man in good health.

The chain joins TRBV9 to TRBJ2-5; TRBD2 might be the D (6 bases). CDR3 length: 16 amino acids. The germline gives CDR1 SGDLS, CDR2 YYNGEE. V lost 5 bases and J lost 5, with 22 bases in between. The CDR3 spells CASSRNPGRRSETQYF. The CDR3 DNA is TGTGCCAGCAGTCGTAACCCTGGGAGGCGGAGTGAGACCCAGTACTTC.

This sequence joins TRBV6-1 and TRBJ2-4; D is perhaps TRBD2 (6 bases). The germline V and J ends were trimmed by 0 bases and 6 bases, with 12 bases remaining between them. This CDR3 spans 15 amino acids. Germline V CDR1 and CDR2: MNHNS, SASEGT. Here the CDR3 reads CASSEAGGGLNIQYF. In nucleotides, the CDR3 is TGTGCCAGCAGTGAAGCGGGCGGAGGGCTAAACATTCAGTACTTC.

The V call is TRBV5-1, the J call TRBJ2-7; TRBD2 agrees at 8 bases. The CDR3 runs 16 residues. Losses at the gene ends were 0 bases for V and 0 bases for J; bases not matched to a gene: 5. CDR1 is SGHRS, CDR2 YFSETQ, per germline. The CDR3 here is CASSLVPAGDSYEQYF. DNA of the CDR3: TGCGCCAGCAGCTTGGTTCCAGCGGGGGACTCCTACGAGCAGTACTTC.

This sequence joins TRBV28 and TRBJ1-5; possible D gene TRBD1, 5 bases. CDR3 length: 18 amino acids. The germline V gene has CDR1 MDHEN and CDR2 SYDVKM. V was clipped by 5 bases and J by 0 bases, with 20 bases between them. The CDR3 loop is CASSHYTRGSYSNQPQHF. The CDR3 coding sequence is TGTGCCAGCAGTCATTATACCCGGGGCTCGTATAGCAATCAGCCCCAGCATTTT.

This clone was picked up a small number of times. This chain uses TRBV27 with TRBJ1-2; D gene uncertain. CDR3 size: 14 residues. Looked up from germline, CDR1 is MNHEY and CDR2 is SMNVEV (reference sequence). The V and J ends lost 1 base and 1 base respectively, with 7 bases between them. CDR3 loop: CASSLFPLNYGYTF. In nucleotides, the CDR3 is TGTGCCAGCAGTTTATTCCCACTTAACTATGGCTACACCTTC.

Here the CDR3 DNA reads TGTGCCAGCAGCGCCTACAGGAACACTGAAGCTTTCTTT. Residues: CASSAYRNTEAFF. V gene TRBV9 combines with J gene TRBJ1-1; D uncertain. V dropped 3 bases and J dropped 1 base, with 7 bases sitting between them. The CDR3 spans 13 residues. CDR1 and CDR2 from the germline V gene are SGDLS and YYNGEE. The full variable domain, with the rest looked up from reference TRBV9 and TRBJ1-1, is DSGVTQTPKHLITATGQRVTLRCSPRSGDLSVYWYQQSLDQGLQFLIQYYNGEERAKGNILERFSAQQFPDLHSELNLSSLELGDSALYFCASSAYRNTEAFFGQGTRLTVV.

The chain joins TRBV6-1 to TRBJ2-5; no clear D. The CDR3 is made up of 13 amino acids. CDR1 is MNHNS, CDR2 SASEGT, per germline. V lost 4 bases, J lost 3 bases, and 9 bases lay in between. The CDR3 sequence is CASSGSSKETQYF. DNA for the CDR3: TGTGCCAGCAGTGGCTCAAGCAAAGAGACCCAGTACTTC.

As regards this clone: The sample contains more than one DNA sequence encoding this CDR3. The rearrangement joins TRBV5-1 to TRBJ2-2, with TRBD2 matching over 13 bases. With 2 bases clipped from V and 5 bases from J, the junction kept 0 bases outside the gene matches. This CDR3 is built from 15 residues. In germline, CDR1 is SGHRS, CDR2 YFSETQ. CDR3 amino acids: CASSLLAGGTGELFF. The CDR3 DNA reads TGCGCCAGCAGCTTACTAGCGGGAGGGACCGGGGAGCTGTTTTTT.

This sequence joins TRBV6-6 and TRBJ2-7; D possibly corresponds to TRBD1 (6 bases). The ends were cut back, 7 bases at V and 4 bases at J, with 8 bases in the middle. CDR1 and CDR2 from the germline V gene are MNHNY and SVGAGI (reference sequence). CDR3 length equals 11 residues. The CDR3, as DNA: TGTGCCAGCACACAGGGATACGAGCAGTACTTC. The encoded protein is CASTQGYEQYF.

This clone has a handful of counts. The chain employs TRBV2 and TRBJ2-5, with 10 nucleotides matching TRBD2. The V segment lost 7 bases and the J segment 7 bases; nucleotides outside the gene matches: 18. The CDR3 is 17 residues long. CDR1 SNHLY and CDR2 FYNNEI come from the germline V gene. Here the CDR3 DNA reads TGTGCCAGCACTCCCCGGGTACTAGCGGGACCTGGTGGGACCCAGTACTTC. Its translation: CASTPRVLAGPGGTQYF. Full variable domain (rest looked up from reference TRBV2 and TRBJ2-5): EPEVTQTPSHQVTQMGQEVILRCVPISNHLYFYWYRQILGQKVEFLVSFYNNEISEKSEIFDDQFSVERPDGSNFTLKIRSTKLEDSAMYFCASTPRVLAGPGGTQYFGPGTRLLVL.

The chain combines TRBV16 with TRBJ1-2, with a weak D call TRBD1 (6 bases). CDR3 length: 14 amino acids. Trimming took off 4 bases at V and 3 bases at J, with 12 bases between the two ends. Germline CDR1 reads KGHSY; CDR2 reads FQNENV. The CDR3 is CASSRPGQYYGYTF. CDR3 sequence (DNA): TGTGCCAGCAGCCGTCCCGGACAGTACTATGGCTACACCTTC.

This sequence joins TRBV7-9 and TRBJ1-3; 10 bases are a match to TRBD1. The CDR3 totals 16 residues. V lost 1 base to trimming and J lost 5 bases; unmatched junction nucleotides: 5. Germline loops: CDR1 SEHNR, CDR2 FQNEAQ (reference sequence). CDR3 sequence: CASSLGDRGSRNTIYF. The CDR3 DNA reads as TGTGCCAGCAGCTTAGGGGACAGGGGTTCAAGAAACACCATATATTTT. Based on the CDR3 plus reference TRBV7-9 and TRBJ1-3, the full variable domain is DTGVSQNPRHKITKRGQNVTFRCDPISEHNRLYWYRQTLGQGPEFLTYFQNEAQLEKSRLLSDRFSAERPKGSFSTLEIQRTEQGDSAMYLCASSLGDRGSRNTIYFGEGSWLTVV.

The chain employs TRBV6-1 and TRBJ1-2; 7 bases align to TRBD1. The CDR3 covers 16 residues. V gave up 2 bases and J gave up 0 bases; unmatched junction bases: 6. Germline-derived CDR1 and CDR2 are MNHNS and SASEGT. Here the CDR3 reads CASSELAGTANYGYTF. The DNA for the CDR3 is TGTGCCAGCAGTGAACTAGCCGGGACAGCTAACTATGGCTACACCTTC.

The chain recombines TRBV29-1 with TRBJ2-1, with D perhaps assigned TRBD1 or TRBD2 (5 bases each). The ends were cut back, 7 bases at V and 1 base at J, with 11 bases in the middle. The CDR3 covers 13 residues. In germline, CDR1 is SQVTM, CDR2 ANQGSEA. CDR3 DNA: TGCAGCGCCCGGGACCCATCCTACAATGAGCAGTTCTTC. Residues: CSARDPSYNEQFF.

V is TRBV25-1 and J is TRBJ2-3; TRBD2 aligns across 8 bases. CDR1 and CDR2 (germline): MGHDK, SYGVNS. Losses at the gene ends were 1 base for V and 2 bases for J; bases not matched to a gene: 5. This CDR3 is 16 amino acids long. The CDR3 protein is CASSESELAVTDTQYF. In DNA form, the CDR3 reads TGTGCCAGCAGTGAATCTGAACTAGCGGTCACAGATACGCAGTATTTT.

The chain couples TRBV28 to TRBJ1-5; D unresolved. The germline CDR1 and CDR2 sequences are MDHEN and SYDVKM. The V and J ends lost 5 bases and 5 bases respectively, with 7 bases between them. The CDR3 has 12 amino acids. CDR3 DNA sequence: TGTGCCAGCAGTCCGATTTATCAGCCCCAGCATTTT. This translates into CASSPIYQPQHF. The variable domain in full, completed from reference TRBV28 and TRBJ1-5, reads DVKVTQSSRYLVKRTGEKVFLECVQDMDHENMFWYRQDPGLGLRLIYFSYDVKMKEKGDIPEGYSVSREKKERFSLILESASTNQTSMYLCASSPIYQPQHFGDGTRLSIL.

The rearrangement joins TRBV5-1 to TRBJ1-2; possibly TRBD1 for D (6 bases). The CDR3 spans 14 residues. CDR1 and CDR2 from the germline V gene are SGHRS and YFSETQ. V dropped 4 bases and J dropped 0 bases, with 10 bases sitting between them. CDR3 sequence (DNA): TGCGCCAGCAGCCCCACAGGGTCTAACTATGGCTACACCTTC. Amino acid sequence: CASSPTGSNYGYTF.

The genes are TRBV19 and TRBJ1-1, with D possibly being TRBD1 (6 bases). Trimming took off 3 bases at V and 6 bases at J, with 14 bases between the two ends. CDR3 size: 14 residues. Germline CDR1 is LNHDA and CDR2 is SQIVND (reference sequence). CDR3 residues: CASSISRGGAEAFF. The CDR3 DNA follows: TGTGCCAGTAGTATCTCAAGAGGGGGGGCTGAAGCTTTCTTT.

The chain links TRBV19 to TRBJ2-3, with a tentative D call TRBD2 (6 bases). Per germline, CDR1 LNHDA and CDR2 SQIVND (reference sequence). Trimming left V 6 bases short and J 1 base short, with 17 bases between. The CDR3 is made up of 16 amino acids. CDR3 in amino acids: CASRGRLARGTDTQYF. For the CDR3, the DNA is TGTGCCAGTAGAGGTCGGCTAGCGAGGGGCACAGATACGCAGTATTTT.

This clone was seen a single time. Here the CDR3 DNA reads TGTGCCATCTGGGGACAGGGTAACGAGCAGTACTTC. This encodes CAIWGQGNEQYF. The chain joins TRBV10-3 to TRBJ2-7; 9 bases are shared with TRBD1. There are 12 residues in the CDR3. Trimming took 8 bases from V and 5 from J; bases not matched to a gene: 4. Germline lookup yields CDR1 ENHRY and CDR2 SYGVKD.

The CDR3 region has the DNA TGCGCCAGCAGCTTGTGGGTCCCACAAGAGACCCAGTACTTC. This translates into CASSLWVPQETQYF. This chain connects TRBV5-1 to TRBJ2-5; D is uncertain. Trimming removed 1 base at V and 2 bases at J, with 9 bases between. The CDR3 covers 14 residues. The germline CDR1 and CDR2 sequences are SGHRS and YFSETQ.

The chain uses TRBV29-1 and TRBJ1-1, with D maybe TRBD1 (5 bases). Germline V gene lookup returns CDR1 SQVTM and CDR2 ANQGSEA. V lost 6 bases and J 1 base, leaving 18 bases between the germline ends. The CDR3 contains 15 residues. CDR3 sequence (DNA): TGCAGCGTCGTACATTCTGCCCAGGGGAACACTGAAGCTTTCTTT. As protein: CSVVHSAQGNTEAFF.